Listed here is a single TCR beta chain. As yet, its antigen is unknown. This record belongs to a study of blood T cells in healthy people across ages. With a J-beta primer mix and a sample-barcoded 5' primer, a second PCR ran about 7 to 11 cycles. No fewer than 3 million CDR3-containing paired-end reads came from each sample. TCRdb reanalysed the 5' RACE reads using MiXCR and keeps one entry per CDR3 protein. The sample records 1.8 million or so distinct CDR3 sequences, approximately 39% being singletons. CDR1 is SEHNR, CDR2 FQNEAQ, per germline (reference sequence). The length of the CDR3 is 15 residues. Each sample provided at least 5 micrograms of extracted total RNA. Study-wide findings and caveats: Changes seen in expanded clonotypes were possibly confounded by donor CMV status left unknown.

The V and J genes are TRBV7-9 and TRBJ2-7, with 7 bases identical to TRBD1. The J call may be in error: the DNA end matches TRBJ2-5 better. The sequence was collected from a human donor in good health. Sequences were obtained from blood. CDR3: CASSPDRVGGETQYF. The CDR3 bases are TGTGCCAGCAGCCCCGACAGGGTAGGAGGAGAGACCCAGTACTTC.